This is a list of T cell receptor beta chains from one sample in a study of cytomegalovirus exposure and HLA in healthy donors. Method: immunoSEQ multiplex PCR; TCRdb's copy keeps in-frame clones and lacks some. The data show nearly 200,000 clones, and the top ten clones hold less than 0.9%. The sequenced sample consisted of PBMCs. Every receptor here comes from a boy younger than 18 in good health and CMV-seronegative. CDR3s leave out the opening cysteine and the closing phenylalanine or tryptophan.

cdr3_aa	j_call	v_call
ASSSRTGSLEGYT	TRBJ1-2	TRBV6-5
ASSRTGRGDTGELF	TRBJ2-2	TRBV5-1
ASSLPGTGRSGELF	TRBJ2-2	TRBV11-2
ASSPPFSGAYEQY	TRBJ2-7	TRBV7-9
ASSFFGQGMYEQY	TRBJ2-7	TRBV7-2
ASSQVSSSYNEQF	TRBJ2-1	TRBV4-1
AWTREGYEQY	TRBJ2-7	TRBV30
ASSSHRGINYNSPLH	TRBJ1-6	TRBV4-3
ASSRQGHSGNTIY	TRBJ1-3	TRBV19
ASKGDNLLNIQY	TRBJ2-4	TRBV6-6
ASSYSTMTNEKLF	TRBJ1-4	TRBV6-6
SVEDPTGLYEQY	TRBJ2-7	TRBV29-1
ASSPLKGGGHNEQF	TRBJ2-1	TRBV14
ASSLEPLTGGNGYT	TRBJ1-2	TRBV5-4
ASSPGVGAGKQETQY	TRBJ2-5	TRBV5-5
AISESGGGSYNEQF	TRBJ2-1	TRBV10-3
ASSDRVNTIY	TRBJ1-3	TRBV28
ASSEPGSRGEKLF	TRBJ1-4	TRBV25-1
ASTFAGTGGYGYT	TRBJ1-2	TRBV7-2
ASSSPWGGRNTEAF	TRBJ1-1	TRBV6-5
ASSIRTSGGASRGNEQF	TRBJ2-1	TRBV5-1
AWLDWGYT	TRBJ1-2	TRBV30
ASSRVAGTPDTQY	TRBJ2-3	TRBV4-1
ASSLVDGWELF	TRBJ2-2	TRBV7-2
ASSPESGIWDGYT	TRBJ1-2	TRBV5-1
ASSSLAGGLNEQF	TRBJ2-1	TRBV4-1
ASSPTGTDNSPLH	TRBJ1-6	TRBV18
ASSQNGQNTEAF	TRBJ1-1	TRBV18
ASSVGDSRNQPQH	TRBJ1-5	TRBV2
SVATGTGYQPQH	TRBJ1-5	TRBV29-1
ASSQAPGGYYEQY	.	TRBV4-1
ASSPGQGIQY	TRBJ2-4	TRBV6-6
ASSRSRLAGGRAGELF	TRBJ2-2	TRBV25-1
ASSARTEDSYGYT	TRBJ1-2	TRBV6-1
ASSRDQRDRYYGYT	TRBJ1-2	TRBV4-1
ASSFRQVHWGYT	TRBJ1-2	TRBV13